A selection of T cell receptor beta chains follows, all from one sample in a study of cytomegalovirus exposure and HLA in healthy donors. Sequencing used immunoSEQ multiplex PCR; TCRdb keeps in-frame clones, though not all of them. The table shows more than 90,000 clones, with about 85% occurring only once. Sequencing input: PBMCs. These receptors all stem from a man in his thirties or forties in good health and CMV-seronegative. CDR3s include the opening cysteine and the closing phenylalanine or tryptophan. The D gene is left open where the match is weak. Only part of the rows carry a size: once, few, many, or a class if the clone is expanded.

>NA|TRBV28|NA|TRBJ1-1
CASSLIPGPGTEAFF
TGTGCCAGCAGTTTAATCCCAGGGCCGGGCACTGAAGCTTTCTTT
>NA|TRBV30|NA|TRBJ1-5
CAWSRARNQPQHF
TGTGCCTGGAGCCGTGCCCGGAATCAGCCCCAGCATTTT
>NA|TRBV6-5|NA|TRBJ2-5
CASSYAAGQETQYF
TGTGCCAGCAGTTACGCGGCAGGGCAAGAGACCCAGTACTTC
>TRBD1|TRBV28|NA|TRBJ2-7
CASRTPGGYEQYF
TGTGCCAGCCGAACCCCAGGGGGTTACGAGCAGTACTTC
>NA|TRBV10-2|many|TRBJ2-1
CASSVYNEQFF
TGCGCCAGCAGCGTCTACAATGAGCAGTTCTTC
>NA|TRBV15|NA|TRBJ2-1
CATSRDLGRGDEQFF
TGTGCCACCAGCAGAGATCTTGGCAGGGGAGATGAGCAGTTCTTC
>NA|TRBV29-1|NA|TRBJ2-2
CSVERNQNTGELFF
TGCAGCGTTGAGCGTAACCAGAACACCGGGGAGCTGTTTTTT
>NA|TRBV9|NA|TRBJ2-3
CASSVDMARGTDTQYF
TGTGCCAGCAGCGTAGATATGGCGCGGGGCACAGATACGCAGTATTTT
>TRBD2|TRBV5-1|NA|TRBJ2-3
CASSLGASGTFSTDTQYF
TGCGCCAGCAGCTTGGGAGCTAGCGGGACCTTTAGCACAGATACGCAGTATTTT
>NA|TRBV9|NA|TRBJ2-2
CASSVELQGSTGELFF
TGTGCCAGCAGCGTAGAACTGCAGGGTAGCACCGGGGAGCTGTTTTTT
>NA|TRBV5-8|NA|TRBJ1-1
CASSLGTRSTEAFF
TGTGCCAGCAGCTTGGGAACGAGGAGCACTGAAGCTTTCTTT
>NA|TRBV6-5|NA|TRBJ1-1
CASLRTGRFAEAFF
TGTGCCAGCCTTCGAACAGGGCGTTTCGCTGAAGCTTTCTTT
>NA|TRBV7-9|NA|TRBJ2-7
CASSIIHSPYEQYF
TGTGCCAGCAGTATAATTCACTCCCCCTACGAGCAGTACTTC
>NA|TRBV6-6|NA|TRBJ2-7
CASSTAYEQYF
TGTGCCAGCAGTACAGCCTACGAGCAGTACTTC
>NA|TRBV4-2|NA|TRBJ1-5
CASSQEDSRSLSNQPQHF
TGTGCCAGCAGCCAAGAGGACAGTAGGTCCTTGAGCAATCAGCCCCAGCATTTT
>NA|TRBV6-1|few|TRBJ2-3
CASSEGATNAADTQYF
TGTGCCAGCAGTGAAGGAGCCACCAACGCGGCAGATACGCAGTATTTT
>NA|TRBV7-3|NA|TRBJ2-1
CASSQEVGAYNEQFF
TGTGCCAGCAGCCAGGAGGTCGGGGCCTACAATGAGCAGTTCTTC
>NA|TRBV11-2|NA|TRBJ1-1
CASSWTATEAFF
TGTGCCAGCAGCTGGACAGCGACTGAAGCTTTCTTT
>NA|TRBV6-5|NA|TRBJ1-2
CASSYGKGQGYGYTF
TGTGCCAGCAGTTATGGAAAGGGGCAAGGCTATGGCTACACCTTC
>TRBD1|TRBV6-1|NA|TRBJ2-1
CASSEDRGEQFF
TGTGCCAGCAGCGAAGACAGGGGTGAGCAGTTCTTC
>TRBD2|TRBV30|NA|TRBJ2-7
CAWGSTSGGVNEQYF
TGTGCCTGGGGCTCGACTAGCGGGGGGGTTAACGAGCAGTACTTC
>TRBD1|TRBV2|NA|TRBJ1-6
CASSDPGQINSPLHF
TGTGCCAGCAGCGATCCGGGACAGATAAATTCACCCCTCCACTTT
>TRBD1|TRBV9|NA|TRBJ2-3
CASSHLVTGAGLDF
TGTGCCAGCAGCCACCTGGTAACAGGGGCCGGATTGGATTTT
>TRBD1|TRBV10-3|many|TRBJ2-4
CAISEVDRAAKNIQYF
TGTGCCATCAGTGAGGTTGACAGGGCAGCCAAAAACATTCAGTACTTC
>NA|TRBV15|NA|TRBJ2-2
CATSRGDRRRTGELFF
TGTGCCACCAGCAGAGGTGACAGGAGAAGGACCGGGGAGCTGTTTTTT
>TRBD1|TRBV11-2|NA|TRBJ2-7
CASSYTTGTYEQYF
TGTGCCAGCAGTTATACGACAGGGACCTACGAGCAGTACTTC
>TRBD2|TRBV11-2|NA|TRBJ2-3
CASSLTPSGADTQYF
TGTGCCAGCAGCTTAACGCCTAGCGGGGCAGATACGCAGTATTTT